This T cell receptor (beta chain) was profiled in a study of human T cells and chemical hapten exposure (dated by TCRdb to about 2021). Background for the entire study: For sensitization, 2% DPC in acetone was applied to a roughly 2 cm by roughly 2 cm area of upper inner arm skin. Patients additionally received weekly therapeutic DPC doses to the scalp throughout the roughly 24-week study period. Patch tests used Finn chambers with 0.01% DPC on the upper back, scored after 6 days by International Contact Dermatitis Research Group standards. Most of the patients in the cohort were female, and the cohort covered alopecia areata with under or over 50% scalp involvement, alopecia totalis and alopecia universalis. Libraries were combined into a pool for sequencing, and differences in TCR yield between samples came mainly from small differences in library volumes within the pool. This study followed changes in the peripheral blood TCR repertoire in vivo during primary and secondary sensitization of alopecia patients to the hapten diphenylcyclopropenone (DPC). Patient blood was sampled pre-sensitization (week 0) and at 2, 6 and about 24 weeks after DPC sensitization. Roughly 30 alopecia patients gave blood for TCR sequencing at one to four time points (pre-sensitization, 2, 6 and 24 weeks). Overall results and qualifications from the work: Alopecia, a presumed autoimmune disease, was present in all patients, so the immune response of the patients might differ from that of healthy individuals. Significantly more large CDR3 similarity clusters were formed by expanded TCRs than by pre-sensitization or healthy control sets, consistent with antigen-driven responses. DPC sensitization did not change how many TCRs were above 1 in 1000 frequency, and no evidence was found of alterations in global repertoire structure. A positive correlation was found between the number of PT1 expanded TCRs and patch test score, with significance reached at thresholds 8, 16 and 32 but not 4. Repeated subsampling changed both the strength of the expansion versus patch-test correlation and the threshold at which that correlation became significant.

The library was obtained by RACE. Sequencing used a NextSeq 500. During library preparation, unique molecular identifiers were attached to individual cDNA molecules so that TCRs could be counted quantitatively and reproducibly. Both TCR alpha and TCR beta chains were sequenced from each blood RNA sample. As for how the authors treated the data: The median number of TCRs per sample was roughly 98,000, ranging from 23,224 to 690,600. V, J and CDR3 annotation of the TCR reads was performed with the Decombinator software suite. For the PS versus PT1 abundance plots, all samples were subsampled to the same number of TCRs (28,000). Expanded TCRs were defined as absent before sensitization and observed at least eight times at the 2-week time point. Using fastp trimming at Q25 and MiXCR clonotype assembly, TCRdb reanalyzed the public sequencing data and kept in-frame beta chains. Each CDR3 protein appears once, grouped with its most common genes and DNA. For this entry, the V and J calls and clone size follow TCRdb and not the study's own pipeline. The table for this sample lists approximately 50,000 distinct CDR3 sequences; about 11% of them were counted only once. The ten largest make up almost 4% of the sample.

What the time point label conveys for this sample: pre-sensitization, week 0. This sample's treatment or condition label indicates: therapeutic diphenylcyclopropenone sensitization with weekly scalp DPC. Blood at each patch-test visit was drawn before the patch test was applied. To be eligible, patients had to be aged 18 to 70, diagnosed with alopecia and judged suitable for DPC therapy, while pregnant patients were excluded. Unfractionated whole blood was collected in Tempus Blood RNA tubes, and total RNA was extracted from that blood. Ten or more counts support this clonotype. The antigen this receptor binds is unknown. Base qualities are not recorded, but no much larger clone differs from it by a single base. The CDR3 runs 14 residues from the cysteine to the phenylalanine. The retained sequence is limited to the CDR3, 42 bases, with the frame set at the first base. Via the germline V gene (reference sequence), CDR1 is LNHDA and CDR2 SQIVND. V and J are truncated by 5 bases and 5 bases respectively, leaving an intervening sequence of 15 bases.

The receptor was isolated from a woman in her thirties or forties with alopecia areata. Some clones in this sample may be carry-over from other donors' samples. Source: whole blood, taken in connection with sensitization to the hapten diphenylcyclopropenone (DPC). The rearranged segments are TRBV19 and TRBJ2-5; D gene: possibly TRBD2, on 6 matching bases. The nucleotide sequence reads TGTGCCAGTAGTGTCCGACTAGTTGCGGAGACCCAGTACTTC. It encodes CASSVRLVAETQYF.